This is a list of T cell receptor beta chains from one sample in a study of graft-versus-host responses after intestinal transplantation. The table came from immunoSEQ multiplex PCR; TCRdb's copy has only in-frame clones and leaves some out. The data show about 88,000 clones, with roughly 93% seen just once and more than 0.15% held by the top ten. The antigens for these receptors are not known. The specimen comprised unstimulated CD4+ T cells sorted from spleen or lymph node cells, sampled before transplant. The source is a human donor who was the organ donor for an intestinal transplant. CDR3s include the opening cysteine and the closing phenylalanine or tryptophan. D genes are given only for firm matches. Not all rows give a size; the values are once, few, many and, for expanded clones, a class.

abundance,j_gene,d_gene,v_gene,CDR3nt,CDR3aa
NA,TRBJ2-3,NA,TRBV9,TGTGCCAGCAGCCCCCGGAGAAACCCACAGGGAAATACGCAGTATTTT,CASSPRRNPQGNTQYF
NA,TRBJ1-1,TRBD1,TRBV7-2,TGTGCCAGCAGCGCGGACAGGGCGAACACTGAAGCTTTCTTT,CASSADRANTEAFF
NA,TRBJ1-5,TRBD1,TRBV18,TGTGCCAGCTCACCAGCGGGACAGGGGTATCAGCCCCAGCATTTT,CASSPAGQGYQPQHF
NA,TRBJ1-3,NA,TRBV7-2,TGTGCCAGCAGCCGAGGGGAGGTTTTTAGAAACACCATATATTTT,CASSRGEVFRNTIYF
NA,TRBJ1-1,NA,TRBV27,TGTGCCAGCAGTCACAGGAACACTGAAGCTTTCTTT,CASSHRNTEAFF
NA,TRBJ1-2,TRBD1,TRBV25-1,TGTGCCAGCAGTGATCAGGTACAGGGGATCACCTATGGTGGCTACACCTTC,CASSDQVQGITYGGYTF
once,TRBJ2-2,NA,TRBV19,TGTGCCGGTAGCACCACAGGGTTTAGGCTGGACACCGGGGAGCTGTTTTTT,CAGSTTGFRLDTGELFF
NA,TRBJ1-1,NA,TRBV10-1,TGCGCCAGCAGTGACCCGGGACAAATAGGTGGCACTGAAGCTTTCTTT,CASSDPGQIGGTEAFF
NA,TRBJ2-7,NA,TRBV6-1,TGTGCCAGCTTTTTGCAGGCGTACGAGCAGTACTTC,CASFLQAYEQYF
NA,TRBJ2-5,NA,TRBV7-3,TGTGCCAGCAGCCCCCAGCCCAGTACAGGAACCCAGTACTTC,CASSPQPSTGTQYF
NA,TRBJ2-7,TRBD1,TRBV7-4,TGTGCCAGCAGCATTGGACAGGGTGTGCACGAGCAGTACTTC,CASSIGQGVHEQYF
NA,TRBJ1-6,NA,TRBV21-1,TGTGCCAGCAGCAAAGGTCGTGGGACAGGGGGCTTTTGGGGAAGATCACCCCTCCACTTT,CASSKGRGTGGFWGRSPLHF
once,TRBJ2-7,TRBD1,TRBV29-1,TGCAGCGCCGAGGGACCGGGACAGGGGTCATACGAGCAGTACTTC,CSAEGPGQGSYEQYF
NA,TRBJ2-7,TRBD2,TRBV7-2,TGTGCCAGCAGCTCTCCCTGGGGCGGGGGAAACTCCTACGAGCAGTACTTC,CASSSPWGGGNSYEQYF
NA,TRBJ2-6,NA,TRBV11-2,TGTGCCAGCAGCTTAGTCGGGTCTGGGGCCAACGTCCTGACTTTC,CASSLVGSGANVLTF
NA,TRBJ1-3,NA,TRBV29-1,TGCAGCGCCACTGTGGGGGGAAACACCATATATTTT,CSATVGGNTIYF
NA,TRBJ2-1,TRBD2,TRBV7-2,TGTGCCAGCAGCGTGAGCGGGGGACTCAGCAATGAGCAGTTCTTC,CASSVSGGLSNEQFF
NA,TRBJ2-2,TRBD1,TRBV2,TGTGCCAGCAGAATTGACAGGGACGGCGGGGAGCTGTTTTTT,CASRIDRDGGELFF
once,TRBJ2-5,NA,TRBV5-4,TGTGCCAGCAGCTTGGCCCACGGGGCCGGCCAAGAGACCCAGTACTTC,CASSLAHGAGQETQYF
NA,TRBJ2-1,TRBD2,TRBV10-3,TGTGCCATCAGTGAGTCCCAGCGGGGGGCCCACTGGGAGCAGTTCTTC,CAISESQRGAHWEQFF
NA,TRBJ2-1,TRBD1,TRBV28,TGTGCCAGCAGTCCCCGGGACAGGGGGCAGTTCTTC,CASSPRDRGQFF
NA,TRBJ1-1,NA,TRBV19,TGTGCCAGTAGTCCACGACAGCAAATGAACACTGAAGCTTTCTTT,CASSPRQQMNTEAFF
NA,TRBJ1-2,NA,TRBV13,TGTGCCAGCACAGCATGGCCCGGGGGCTATGGCTACACCTTC,CASTAWPGGYGYTF
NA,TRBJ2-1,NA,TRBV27,TGTGCCAGCAGTTTCCAAGGGGGTCTTTTGACTGAGCAGTTCTTC,CASSFQGGLLTEQFF
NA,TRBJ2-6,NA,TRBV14,TGTGCCAGCAGTCGAGACCAGCGCTCTGGGGCCAACGTCCTGACTTTC,CASSRDQRSGANVLTF
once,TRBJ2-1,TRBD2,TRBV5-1,TGCGCCAGCAGCACCCAACCTCTAGCGGGGGGGCTCAATGAGCAGTTCTTC,CASSTQPLAGGLNEQFF
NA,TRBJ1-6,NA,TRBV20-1,TGCAGTACTAGCCTAAATTCACCCCTCCACTTT,CSTSLNSPLHF
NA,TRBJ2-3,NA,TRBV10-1,TGCGCCAGCAGTGAGTCGGGGGGGCACGATACGCAGTATTTT,CASSESGGHDTQYF
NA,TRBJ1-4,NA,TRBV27,TGTGCCAGCAGTTTATTGCTTAATGAAAAACTGTTTTTT,CASSLLLNEKLFF
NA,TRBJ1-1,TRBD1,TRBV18,TGTGCCAGCTCGCGGGGACAGGGCATTGAAGCTTTCTTT,CASSRGQGIEAFF
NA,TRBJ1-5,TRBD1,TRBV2,TGTGCCAGCACCGGGACAGGGGGTGGTAGCAATCAGCCCCAGCATTTT,CASTGTGGGSNQPQHF
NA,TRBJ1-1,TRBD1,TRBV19,TGTGCCAGATACTCTTGGACAGGCTGTACTAACACTGAAGCTTTCTTT,CARYSWTGCTNTEAFF
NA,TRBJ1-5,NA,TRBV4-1,TGCGCCAGCAGCCAAGTTCAGGCCAATCAGCCCCAGCATTTT,CASSQVQANQPQHF
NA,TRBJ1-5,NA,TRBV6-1,TGTGCCAGCAGTGGAGGGGCTGGGATCAGCAATCAGCCCCAGCATTTT,CASSGGAGISNQPQHF
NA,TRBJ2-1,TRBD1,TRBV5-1,TGCGCCAGCAGCGGACAGGGACAGGGGGTAAATAATGAGCAGTTCTTC,CASSGQGQGVNNEQFF
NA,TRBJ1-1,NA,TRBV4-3,TGCGCCAGCAGCCAAGGGGTGAACACTGAAGCTTTCTTT,CASSQGVNTEAFF
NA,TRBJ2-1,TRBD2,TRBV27,TGTGCCAGCAAGGAGACTAGCGGCTACAATGAGCAGTTCTTC,CASKETSGYNEQFF
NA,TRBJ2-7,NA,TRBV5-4,TGTGCCAGCAGCTTGTACCAGGTTGGGCGCGAGCAGTACTTC,CASSLYQVGREQYF
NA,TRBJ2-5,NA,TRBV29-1,TGCAGCGTTGAGAAAGGGGGGAGGGAGACCCAGTACTTC,CSVEKGGRETQYF
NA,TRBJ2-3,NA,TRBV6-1,TGTGCCAGCATAGCGTACACAGATACGCAGTATTTT,CASIAYTDTQYF
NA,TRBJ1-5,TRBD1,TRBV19,TGTGCCAGTAGTATAGGACAGGGGCTGGGGGGCAATCAGCCCCAGCATTTT,CASSIGQGLGGNQPQHF
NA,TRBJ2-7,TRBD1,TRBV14,TGTGCCAGCAGCCAAGAAGTGGCCAGGGGGTACGAGCAGTACTTC,CASSQEVARGYEQYF
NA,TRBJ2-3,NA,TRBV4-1,TGCGCCAGCAGCCGAGACCGAGCCTATACGCAGTATTTT,CASSRDRAYTQYF
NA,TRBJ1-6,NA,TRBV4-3,TGCGCCAGCAGCCAACAGGGGTCGGATTCACCCCTCCACTTT,CASSQQGSDSPLHF
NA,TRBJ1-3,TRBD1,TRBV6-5,TGTGCCAGCAGGGTGACAGGGACTGGAAACACCATATATTTT,CASRVTGTGNTIYF
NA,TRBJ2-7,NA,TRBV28,TGTGCCAGCAGTACCGAACCGGTTTCCTACGAGCAGTACTTC,CASSTEPVSYEQYF
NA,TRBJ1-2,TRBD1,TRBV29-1,TGCAGCGTTGATCGGGACAGGGGAGACGGCTACACCTTC,CSVDRDRGDGYTF
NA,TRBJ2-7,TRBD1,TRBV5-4,TGTGCCAGCAGCTTGGAGGGGGCGAATATTTTCGGCGAGCAGTACTTC,CASSLEGANIFGEQYF
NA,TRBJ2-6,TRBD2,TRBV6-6,TGTGCCAGCAGTTCACGGGGGGGATCCGGGGCCAACGTCCTGACTTTC,CASSSRGGSGANVLTF
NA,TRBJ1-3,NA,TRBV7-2,TGTGCCAGCAGCTTAGGGCCTGGAAACACCATATATTTT,CASSLGPGNTIYF
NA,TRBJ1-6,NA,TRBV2,TGTGCCAGCAGTGCTGGTTCTTCACCCCTCCACTTT,CASSAGSSPLHF
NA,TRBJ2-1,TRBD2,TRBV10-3,TGTGCCACGACTACTAGCGGGGGATCCTACAATGAGCAGTTCTTC,CATTTSGGSYNEQFF
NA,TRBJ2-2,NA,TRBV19,TGTGCCAGTAGTATATTCTGGGACGTAGGGACCGGGGAGCTGTTTTTT,CASSIFWDVGTGELFF